Reported below is one TCR beta chain. Germline CDR1 is MGHRA and CDR2 is YSYEKL. Trimming shortened V by 0 bases and J by 4 bases, and 16 bases separated the two germline ends. The length of the CDR3 is 17 residues. The data are from a study of shared T cell receptors in the human thymus. TCRdb's table, derived via immunoSEQ multiplex PCR, lists solely in-frame clones and lacks some. The sample lists hundreds of thousands of clones; approximately 89% were seen once. These data also formed part of another study, on human thymus T cells. That source notes: Thymic tissue was derived from resections collected during corrective heart surgery. Thymic and blood repertoires seemed to favor certain V and J genes. Unrelated individuals had highly overlapping thymic repertoires, as reported in related research.

Input material: thymocytes. The J gene is TRBJ1-5, the V gene TRBV4-1; D is unclear. This receptor was taken from a boy under two years old with a congenital heart defect. The CDR3 spells CASSQDDHGDLNQPQHF. CDR3 nucleotides: TGCGCCAGCAGCCAAGATGACCACGGCGACTTAAATCAGCCCCAGCATTTT.